Presented here are 20 T cell receptor beta chains from one specimen sequenced in a study of regulatory T cells in long-lasting Graves disease. Described time point: newly diagnosed GD, antithyroid drugs for less than 3 months. The authors made the TCR library using RNA they extracted from PBMCs. CDR3-region Arm-PCR and iRepertoire HTBI primers produced the TCR beta libraries. MiXCR was run by TCRdb on the multiplex PCR reads, yielding one entry per CDR3 protein. The sample lists 550,000 to 700,000 distinct CDR3 sequences; about 16% were seen once. Separately, the same data were catalogued under a study of T cells in Graves' hyperthyroidism and ophthalmopathy.

Sequenced here: peripheral blood mononuclear cells (PBMCs), sampled at new diagnosis, from a patient treated with antithyroid drugs. The source of these receptors is a man between 18 and 29 years old with Graves disease.

The chain combines TRBV20-1 with TRBJ2-1, with TRBD2 identical over 11 bases. V trimming: 5 bases; J trimming: 14 bases; junction bases outside the gene matches: 17. The CDR3 extends over 15 amino acids. Germline CDR1 DFQATT, CDR2 SNEGSKA (reference sequence). The CDR3 is CSAQLAGAPGGRKFF. The CDR3 DNA is TGCAGTGCTCAACTAGCGGGAGCTCCGGGCGGTCGGAAGTTCTTC.

This sequence joins TRBV2 and TRBJ2-3; D may be TRBD1 or TRBD2 (5 bases each). With 0 bases removed from V and 2 bases from J, the gap between germline ends came to 9 bases. The CDR3 has 15 residues. In germline, CDR1 is SNHLY, CDR2 FYNNEI. The CDR3 coding sequence is TGTGCCAGCAGTGAAGCGCCGGGGCTCACAGATACGCAGTATTTT. Its protein product is CASSEAPGLTDTQYF.

This clonotype was counted many times. The rearrangement links TRBV7-3 to TRBJ2-7, with D hard to call. The germline V gene encodes CDR1 SGHTA and CDR2 FQGTGA. V lost 6 bases and J lost 2, with 11 bases in between. This CDR3 spans 13 amino acids. The CDR3 DNA reads TGTGCCAGCAGTTTTGGGCCCACCTACGAGCAGTACTTC. Amino acids: CASSFGPTYEQYF.

This clonotype showed up many times. The chain combines TRBV11-2 with TRBJ2-7; D not certain. CDR3 length equals 15 residues. Germline V CDR1 and CDR2: SGHAT, FQNNGV. The V and J ends lost 7 bases and 2 bases respectively, with 18 bases between them. The CDR3 DNA follows: TGTGCCAGCACCCCCTCCGACATGCCCACCTACGAGCAGTACTTC. It translates to CASTPSDMPTYEQYF. The full variable domain, in which reference TRBV11-2 and TRBJ2-7 provide the parts outside the CDR3, is EAGVAQSPRYKIIEKRQSVAFWCNPISGHATLYWYQQILGQGPKLLIQFQNNGVVDDSQLPKDRFSAERLKGVDSTLKIQPAKLEDSAVYLCASTPSDMPTYEQYFGPGTRLTVT.

At least ten counts were recorded for this clonotype. The chain couples TRBV20-1 to TRBJ2-7; TRBD1 matches 7 bases. The V gene's germline CDR1 is DFQATT and CDR2 SNEGSKA (reference sequence). J gave up 3 bases and V 2 bases, and 4 bases lay outside the gene matches. CDR3 size: 13 residues. The CDR3 loop reads CSARHGTDYEQYF. The CDR3 region has the DNA TGCAGTGCTAGACACGGGACAGACTACGAGCAGTACTTC.

In the case of this clonotype: This may be a read error: a much more frequent sequence differs by one nucleotide. The J gene is TRBJ2-7, the V gene TRBV29-1; D call uncertain. Looked up from germline, CDR1 is SQVTM and CDR2 is ANQGSEA. CDR3 length: 13 amino acids. The V gene lost 7 bases and the J gene lost 3 bases, with 16 bases spanning the gap. Written as DNA, the CDR3 is TGCAGCGCAACTACAAGGGTCGGCTACGAGCAGTACTTC. This encodes CSATTRVGYEQYF.

This clonotype was seen ten or more times. The chain is built from TRBV3-1 and TRBJ1-1; no reliable D call. CDR1 LGHDT and CDR2 YNNKEL come from the germline V gene (reference sequence). This CDR3 spans 18 amino acids. Trimming stripped 0 bases from V and 2 bases from J, with 19 bases between. The CDR3 DNA is TGTGCCAGCAGCCAAGAGGACGGGATTACTAAGGTCAACACTGAAGCTTTCTTT. This encodes CASSQEDGITKVNTEAFF.

This chain uses TRBV27 with TRBJ1-6, with 7 bases that match TRBD1. Germline CDR1 MNHEY, CDR2 SMNVEV (reference sequence). CDR3 size: 14 residues. V lost 7 bases and J lost 5; bases outside the gene matches: 5. CDR3 nucleotides: TGTGCCAGCACCCCCAGGGGGGATAATTCACCCCTCCACTTT. Its protein is CASTPRGDNSPLHF.

This clonotype occurred many times. The chain employs TRBV13 and TRBJ2-3; TRBD1 matches 8 bases. CDR1 is PRHDT, CDR2 FYEKMQ, per germline (reference sequence). Germline trimming cut 3 bases from V and 7 bases from J; bases unmatched to any gene: 6. CDR3 length equals 14 residues. The CDR3 bases are TGTGCCAGCAGCTTGCAGGGGGCGTTGTATACGCAGTATTTT. This translates into CASSLQGALYTQYF.

The V call is TRBV6-5, the J call TRBJ2-7; a weak D match, TRBD2 (6 bases). This CDR3 is built from 15 residues. The germline V gene has CDR1 MNHEY and CDR2 SVGAGI. The V and J ends lost 4 bases and 2 bases respectively, with 15 bases between them. The CDR3 nucleotides are TGTGCCAGCAGTTTGGGGGGAGTAGGGACCTACGAGCAGTACTTC. It codes for CASSLGGVGTYEQYF.

In this sample, this clonotype turned up many times. The gene calls are TRBV3-1 and TRBJ2-2; 9 bases are shared with TRBD2. The junction had 6 bases not matched to a gene; V was cut back by 0 bases and J by 4 bases. Germline CDR1 reads LGHDT; CDR2 reads YNNKEL (reference sequence). The CDR3 is made up of 17 amino acids. CDR3 DNA sequence: TGTGCCAGCAGCCAAGACGGACTAGCGCTAAGCACCGGGGAGCTGTTTTTT. Its protein is CASSQDGLALSTGELFF.

The sample holds many counts of this clonotype. This chain links TRBV3-1 with TRBJ2-7, with 8 bases matching TRBD2. Germline lookup yields CDR1 LGHDT and CDR2 YNNKEL (reference sequence). This CDR3 contains 14 residues. V lost 4 bases, J lost 2 bases, and 4 bases stayed unmatched. The CDR3 DNA follows: TGTGCCAGCAGCCCGCCGGGACTAGCCTACGAGCAGTACTTC. As protein: CASSPPGLAYEQYF.

This clonotype was recorded at least ten times. J is TRBJ1-1 and V is TRBV7-6; no clear D. This CDR3 is built from 11 residues. The V end was cut by 8 bases, the J end by 10 bases, with 14 bases between. CDR1 and CDR2 from the germline V gene are SGHVS and FNYEAQ. As DNA, the CDR3 is TGTGCCAGCCCGCCGTGGGGTCGAGCTTTCTTT. This translates into CASPPWGRAFF. Full variable domain (missing parts from reference TRBV7-6 and TRBJ1-1): GAGVSQSPRYKVTKRGQDVALRCDPISGHVSLYWYRQALGQGPEFLTYFNYEAQQDKSGLPNDRFSAERPEGSISTLTIQRTEQRDSAMYRCASPPWGRAFFGQGTRLTVV.

The chain carries TRBV2 and TRBJ2-7, with 9 bases matching TRBD1. Trimming took 5 bases from V and 3 from J; bases not matched to a gene: 8. From germline, CDR1 is SNHLY and CDR2 FYNNEI. The CDR3 totals 15 residues. The CDR3 DNA reads TGTGCCAGCAGTCGCCCCCGGGACAGGGACTACGAGCAGTACTTC. Translating it yields CASSRPRDRDYEQYF. Drawing the rest from reference TRBV2 and TRBJ2-7, the complete variable domain is EPEVTQTPSHQVTQMGQEVILRCVPISNHLYFYWYRQILGQKVEFLVSFYNNEISEKSEIFDDQFSVERPDGSNFTLKIRSTKLEDSAMYFCASSRPRDRDYEQYFGPGTRLTVT.

This chain uses TRBV5-1 with TRBJ2-5; the D gene is possibly TRBD2 (5 bases). Germline assignment: CDR1 SGHRS and CDR2 YFSETQ. The CDR3 has 14 amino acids. The ends were cut back, 2 bases at V and 5 bases at J, with 13 bases in the middle. CDR3 bases: TGCGCCAGCAGCTTCTACGGACTGGGGGAGACCCAGTACTTC. Translated: CASSFYGLGETQYF.

At least ten counts were recorded for this clonotype. The chain combines TRBV30 with TRBJ1-2; 7 positions agree with TRBD1. V lost 1 base and J lost 7; bases outside the gene matches: 3. The V gene's germline CDR1 is GTSNPN and CDR2 SVGIG (reference sequence). The CDR3 has 12 amino acids. CDR3 sequence (DNA): TGTGCCTGGAGTGAGACAGGGACTGGCTACACCTTC. Encoded protein: CAWSETGTGYTF. Variable domain in full (rest from reference TRBV30 and TRBJ1-2): SQTIHQWPATLVQPVGSPLSLECTVEGTSNPNLYWYRQAAGRGLQLLFYSVGIGQISSEVPQNLSASRPQDRQFILSSKKLLLSDSGFYLCAWSETGTGYTFGSGTRLTVV.

The table lists this clonotype with many counts. The V call is TRBV10-3, the J call TRBJ2-7; 9 nucleotides agree with TRBD2. Germline assignment: CDR1 ENHRY and CDR2 SYGVKD. The CDR3 contains 14 residues. Trimming removed 10 bases from V and 2 bases from J; junction bases left unmatched: 9. CDR3 sequence reads: CATRESGRTYEQYF. The CDR3 nucleotides are TGTGCCACCCGGGAAAGCGGGAGGACCTACGAGCAGTACTTC.

This clonotype appeared many times. This chain connects TRBV12-3 or TRBV12-4 to TRBJ2-2; D unresolved. The CDR3 covers 15 residues. V was cut by 6 bases and J by 1 base, with 12 bases left in between. The CDR3 sequence is CASSLGWENTGELFF. The DNA of the CDR3 is TGTGCCAGCAGCCTTGGGTGGGAGAACACCGGGGAGCTGTTTTTT.

This clonotype was counted at least ten times. The chain joins TRBV12-3 or TRBV12-4 to TRBJ1-1; weak D call: TRBD1 (6 bases). The CDR3 totals 15 residues. V lost 6 bases and J lost 1, with 15 bases in between. Here the CDR3 reads CASRATGRENTEAFF. CDR3 nucleotide sequence: TGTGCCAGCAGGGCTACAGGGAGGGAGAACACTGAAGCTTTCTTT.

This clonotype was seen ten or more times. This sequence joins TRBV5-1 and TRBJ2-5; no reliable D call. The germline gives CDR1 SGHRS, CDR2 YFSETQ. This CDR3 spans 13 amino acids. Trimming pared 4 bases from V and 3 bases from J, leaving 10 bases between. The CDR3 sequence is CASSLDGKETQYF. The DNA of the CDR3 is TGCGCCAGCAGCCTCGACGGAAAAGAGACCCAGTACTTC.